The clone carrying this T cell receptor beta chain was found once. The CDR3 has 14 amino acids. CDR1 and CDR2 (germline): SEHNR, FQNEAQ (reference sequence). The germline V and J ends were trimmed by 2 bases and 3 bases, with 10 bases remaining between them. The method was immunoSEQ multiplex PCR; TCRdb's version includes in-frame clones alone and lacks a portion of them. The sample comprises under 65,000 clones, approximately 89% of which are singletons, and 0.35% to 0.55% rests with the top ten. These data come from a study of OX40 agonist ivuxolimab in advanced cancers. V usage is TRBV7-9 and J usage is TRBJ1-2; TRBD1 might be the D (5 bases). The sequencing used CD4+ or CD8+ T cells sorted from blood, collected in a trial of the OX40 agonist ivuxolimab. The sequence was obtained from an adult with an advanced solid tumor such as melanoma, head and neck, liver or kidney cancer. The CDR3 DNA reads as TGTGCCAGCAGCTTAACGCGGGACGACTATGGCTACACCTTC. This sequence encodes CASSLTRDDYGYTF.